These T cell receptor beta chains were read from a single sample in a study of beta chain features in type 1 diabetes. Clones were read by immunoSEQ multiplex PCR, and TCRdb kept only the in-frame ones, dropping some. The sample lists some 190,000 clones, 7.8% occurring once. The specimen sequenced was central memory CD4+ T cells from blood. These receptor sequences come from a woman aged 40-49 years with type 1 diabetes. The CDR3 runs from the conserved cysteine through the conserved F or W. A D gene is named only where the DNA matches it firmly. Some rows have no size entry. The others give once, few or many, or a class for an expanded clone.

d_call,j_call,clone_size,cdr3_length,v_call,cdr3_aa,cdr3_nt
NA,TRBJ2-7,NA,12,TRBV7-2,CASNDPGREQYF,TGTGCCAGCAACGACCCAGGGCGGGAGCAGTACTTC
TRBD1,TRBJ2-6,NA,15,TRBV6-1,CASIQGASGANVLTF,TGTGCCAGCATACAGGGGGCTTCAGGGGCCAACGTCCTGACTTTC
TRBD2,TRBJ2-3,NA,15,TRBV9,CASSPSGGVSDTQYF,TGTGCCAGCAGCCCAAGCGGGGGGGTGTCAGATACGCAGTATTTT
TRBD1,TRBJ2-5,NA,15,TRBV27,CASSLDRGRGETQYF,TGTGCCAGCAGTTTAGACAGGGGGCGCGGGGAGACCCAGTACTTC
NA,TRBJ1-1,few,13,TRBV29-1,CSVERGGAAEAFF,TGCAGCGTTGAACGGGGGGGAGCGGCTGAAGCTTTCTTT
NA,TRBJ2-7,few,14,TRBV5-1,CASSLLGASYEQYF,TGCGCCAGCAGCCTGCTTGGGGCCTCCTACGAGCAGTACTTC
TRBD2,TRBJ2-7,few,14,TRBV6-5,CASRPGLANYEQYF,TGTGCCAGCAGGCCAGGACTAGCGAACTACGAGCAGTACTTC
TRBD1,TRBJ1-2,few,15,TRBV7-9,CASSSPDRANYGYTF,TGCGCCAGCAGCTCCCCGGACAGGGCCAACTATGGCTACACCTTC
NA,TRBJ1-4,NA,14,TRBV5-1,CASSLPQGDEKLFF,TGCGCCAGCAGCTTGCCACAGGGAGACGAAAAACTGTTTTTT
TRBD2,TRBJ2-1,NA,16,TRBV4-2,CASSRQTSGSVDEQFF,TGTGCCAGCAGCCGCCAGACTAGCGGGAGTGTCGATGAGCAGTTCTTC
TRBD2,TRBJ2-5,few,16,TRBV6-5,CASSYRRGGRQETQYF,TGTGCCAGCAGTTATCGTCGCGGGGGGCGACAAGAGACCCAGTACTTC
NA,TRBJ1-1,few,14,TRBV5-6,CASSLLPSGTEAFF,TGTGCCAGCAGCTTATTGCCCTCGGGGACTGAAGCTTTCTTT
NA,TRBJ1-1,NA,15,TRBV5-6,CASSLGGLQTGEAFF,TGTGCCAGCAGCTTGGGGGGACTCCAAACGGGTGAAGCTTTCTTT
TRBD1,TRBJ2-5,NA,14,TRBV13,CASSPQTGTETQYF,TGTGCCAGCAGCCCCCAGACAGGGACCGAGACCCAGTACTTC
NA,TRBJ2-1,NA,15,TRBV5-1,CASSSPLQVTNEQFF,TGCGCCAGCAGCTCACCCTTACAGGTTACTAATGAGCAGTTCTTC
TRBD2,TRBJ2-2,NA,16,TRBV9,CASSDRLAGSTGELFF,TGTGCCAGCAGCGACCGACTAGCGGGAAGCACCGGGGAGCTGTTTTTT
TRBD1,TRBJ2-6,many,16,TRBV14,CASSHATGAGANVLTF,TGTGCCAGCAGCCACGCAACAGGGGCTGGGGCCAACGTCCTGACTTTC
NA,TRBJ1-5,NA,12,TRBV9,CASSDGDQPQHF,TGTGCCAGCAGCGACGGGGATCAGCCCCAGCATTTT
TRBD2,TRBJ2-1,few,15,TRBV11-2,CASSLGVNSGESQFF,TGTGCCAGCAGCTTAGGGGTGAATAGCGGGGAAAGTCAGTTCTTC
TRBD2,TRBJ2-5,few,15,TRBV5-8,CASSLGTSGQETQYF,TGTGCCAGCAGCTTAGGGACTAGCGGGCAAGAGACCCAGTACTTC
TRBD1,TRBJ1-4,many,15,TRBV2,CASSRTGATNEKLFF,TGTGCCAGCAGTCGGACAGGCGCAACTAATGAAAAACTGTTTTTT
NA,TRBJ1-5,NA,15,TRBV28,CASSFWGQLNQPQHF,TGTGCCAGCAGTTTCTGGGGGCAACTCAATCAGCCCCAGCATTTT
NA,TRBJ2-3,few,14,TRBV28,CASIPGGSTDTQYF,TGTGCCAGCATTCCCGGGGGATCCACAGATACGCAGTATTTT
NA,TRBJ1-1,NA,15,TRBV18,CASSLNAGPNTEAFF,TGTGCCAGCTCACTAAACGCGGGGCCGAACACTGAAGCTTTCTTT
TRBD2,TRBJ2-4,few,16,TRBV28,CASSHGLAGVRNIQYF,TGTGCCAGCAGCCATGGACTAGCGGGAGTTCGGAACATTCAGTACTTC
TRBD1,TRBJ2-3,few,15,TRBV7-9,CASNLGQGNTDTQYF,TGTGCCAGCAACCTCGGACAGGGCAACACAGATACGCAGTATTTT
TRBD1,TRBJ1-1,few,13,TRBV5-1,CASREGADTEAFF,TGCGCCAGCAGGGAGGGGGCGGACACTGAAGCTTTCTTT
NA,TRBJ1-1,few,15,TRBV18,CASSPKQSGNTEAFF,TGTGCCAGCTCACCTAAGCAGAGCGGGAACACTGAAGCTTTCTTT
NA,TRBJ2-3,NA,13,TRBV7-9,CASSLASTDTQYF,TGTGCCAGCAGCTTGGCTAGCACAGATACGCAGTATTTT
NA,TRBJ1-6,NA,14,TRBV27,CASRLQGRDSPLHF,TGTGCCAGCAGGCTACAGGGCCGGGATTCACCCCTCCACTTT
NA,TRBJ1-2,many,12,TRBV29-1,CSAGPGEDGYTF,TGCAGCGCGGGCCCGGGGGAAGATGGCTACACCTTC
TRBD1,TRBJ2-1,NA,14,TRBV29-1,CSALPGTGSNEQFF,TGCAGCGCACTACCCGGGACAGGGAGCAATGAGCAGTTCTTC
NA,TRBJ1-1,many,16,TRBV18,CASSPPGRLLNTEAFF,TGTGCCAGCTCACCACCGGGCAGGCTGTTGAACACTGAAGCTTTCTTT
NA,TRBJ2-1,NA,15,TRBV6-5,CASSYGFRGDNEQFF,TGTGCCAGCAGTTACGGTTTCAGGGGGGACAATGAGCAGTTCTTC
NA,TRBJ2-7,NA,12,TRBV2,CASSETLTRETF,TGTGCCAGCAGTGAAACCTTGACTAGAGAGACCTTC
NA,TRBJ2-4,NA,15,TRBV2,CASSESRLGLGIQYF,TGTGCCAGCAGTGAAAGTAGGCTCGGGTTGGGCATTCAGTACTTC
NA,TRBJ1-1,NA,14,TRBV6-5,CASSFEDAGAEAFF,TGTGCCAGCAGTTTCGAGGACGCGGGCGCTGAAGCTTTCTTT
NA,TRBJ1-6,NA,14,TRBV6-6,CATATQIDNSPLHF,TGTGCCACCGCGACTCAAATCGACAATTCACCCCTCCACTTT
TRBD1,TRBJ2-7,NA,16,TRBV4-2,CASSQDFGQGASEQYF,TGTGCCAGCAGCCAAGATTTTGGACAGGGGGCCTCCGAGCAGTACTTC
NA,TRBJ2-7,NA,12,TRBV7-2,CASSSSSYEQYF,TGTGCCAGCAGCTCGAGCTCCTACGAGCAGTACTTC
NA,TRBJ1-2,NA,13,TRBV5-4,CASSGEPGNGYTF,TGTGCCAGCAGCGGGGAACCGGGAAATGGCTACACCTTC